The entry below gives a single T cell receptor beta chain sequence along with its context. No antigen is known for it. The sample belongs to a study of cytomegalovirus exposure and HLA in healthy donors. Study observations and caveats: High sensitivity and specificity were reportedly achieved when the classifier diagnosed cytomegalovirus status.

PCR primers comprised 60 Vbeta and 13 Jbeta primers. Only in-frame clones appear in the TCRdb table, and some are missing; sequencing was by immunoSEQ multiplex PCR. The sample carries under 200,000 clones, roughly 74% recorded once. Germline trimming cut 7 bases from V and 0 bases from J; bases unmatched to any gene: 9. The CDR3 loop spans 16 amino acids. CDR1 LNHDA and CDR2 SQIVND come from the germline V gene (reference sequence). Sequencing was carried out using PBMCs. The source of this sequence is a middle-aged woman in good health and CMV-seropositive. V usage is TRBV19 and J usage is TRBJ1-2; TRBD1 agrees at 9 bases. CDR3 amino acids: CASKPSGTGTNYGYTF. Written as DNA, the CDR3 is TGTGCCAGTAAACCTTCCGGGACAGGGACTAACTATGGCTACACCTTC.